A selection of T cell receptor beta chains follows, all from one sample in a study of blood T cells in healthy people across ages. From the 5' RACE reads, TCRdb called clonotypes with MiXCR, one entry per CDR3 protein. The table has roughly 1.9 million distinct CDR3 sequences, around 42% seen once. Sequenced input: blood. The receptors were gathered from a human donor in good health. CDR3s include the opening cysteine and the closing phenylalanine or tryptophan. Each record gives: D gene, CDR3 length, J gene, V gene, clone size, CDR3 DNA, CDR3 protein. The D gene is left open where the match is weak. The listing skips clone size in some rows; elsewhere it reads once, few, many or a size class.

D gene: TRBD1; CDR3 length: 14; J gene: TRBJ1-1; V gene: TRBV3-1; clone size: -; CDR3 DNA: TGTGCCAGCAGCCCGCGGACAGGGAGTCTCGTAACTTTCTTT; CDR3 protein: CASSPRTGSLVTFF
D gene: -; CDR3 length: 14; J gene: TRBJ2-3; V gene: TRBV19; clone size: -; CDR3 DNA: TGTGCCAGTAGTATGTGGCAGGGTACAGATACGCAGTATTTT; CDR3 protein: CASSMWQGTDTQYF
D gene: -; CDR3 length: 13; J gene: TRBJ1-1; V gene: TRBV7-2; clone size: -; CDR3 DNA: TGTGCCAGCAGCCCATTCACGGTCACTGAAGCTTTCTTT; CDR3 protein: CASSPFTVTEAFF
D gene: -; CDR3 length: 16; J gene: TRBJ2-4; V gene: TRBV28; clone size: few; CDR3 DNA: TGTGCCAGCAGTCCGCAGGGGTTAGGTCCCAAAAACATTCAGTACTTC; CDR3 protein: CASSPQGLGPKNIQYF
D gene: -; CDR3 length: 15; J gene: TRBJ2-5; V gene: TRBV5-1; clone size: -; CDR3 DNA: TGCGCCAGCAGCTGGATGACCACCCTGGCAGAGACCCAGTACTTC; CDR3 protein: CASSWMTTLAETQYF
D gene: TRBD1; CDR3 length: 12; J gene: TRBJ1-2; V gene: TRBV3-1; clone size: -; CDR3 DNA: TGTGCCAGCAGCAAGGGACAGAATGGCTACACCTTC; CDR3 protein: CASSKGQNGYTF
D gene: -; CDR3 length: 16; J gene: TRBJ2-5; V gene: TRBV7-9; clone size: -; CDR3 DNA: TGTGCCAGCAGCGGTGGGGTTTACCCGTACCAAGAGACCCAGTACTTC; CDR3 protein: CASSGGVYPYQETQYF
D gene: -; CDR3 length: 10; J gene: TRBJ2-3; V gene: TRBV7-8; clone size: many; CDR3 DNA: TGTGCCAGCGGAGTAGATACGCAGTATTTT; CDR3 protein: CASGVDTQYF
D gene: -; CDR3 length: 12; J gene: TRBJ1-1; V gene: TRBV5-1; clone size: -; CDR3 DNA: TGCGCCAGCAGCCCCGGGGTGTCTGAAGCTTTCTTT; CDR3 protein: CASSPGVSEAFF
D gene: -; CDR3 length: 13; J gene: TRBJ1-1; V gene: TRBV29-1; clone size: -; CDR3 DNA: TGCAGCGTCCAGGGAAATGGGAACACTGAAGCTTTCTTT; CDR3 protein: CSVQGNGNTEAFF
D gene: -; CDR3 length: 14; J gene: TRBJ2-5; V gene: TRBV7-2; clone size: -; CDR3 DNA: TGTGCCAGCAGCTCCTGGGCCAAAAAAGAGACCCAGTACTTC; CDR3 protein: CASSSWAKKETQYF
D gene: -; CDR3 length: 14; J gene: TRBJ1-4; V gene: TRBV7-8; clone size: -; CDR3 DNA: TGTGCCAGCAGCCCCCACCGGAGTAATGAAAAACTGTTTTTT; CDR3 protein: CASSPHRSNEKLFF
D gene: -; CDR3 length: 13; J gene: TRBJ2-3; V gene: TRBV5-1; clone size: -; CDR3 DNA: TGCGCCAGCGGAGGAACTAGCTCAGATACGCAGTATTTT; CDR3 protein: CASGGTSSDTQYF
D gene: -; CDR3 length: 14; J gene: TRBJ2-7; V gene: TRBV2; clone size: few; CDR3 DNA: TGTGCCAGCAGTAGGGGGTCTACAGGGCTCGAGCAGTACTTC; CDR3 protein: CASSRGSTGLEQYF
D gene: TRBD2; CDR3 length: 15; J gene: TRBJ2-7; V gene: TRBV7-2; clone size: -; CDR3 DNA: TGTGCCAGCAGCTATGCTAGCGGGGGGGTTTACGAGCAGTACTTC; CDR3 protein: CASSYASGGVYEQYF
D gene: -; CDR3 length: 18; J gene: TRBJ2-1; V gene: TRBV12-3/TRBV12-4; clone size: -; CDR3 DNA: TGTGCCAGCAGTTCGCTACGAGACAGTTTTCTCTCCTACAATGAGCAGTTCTTC; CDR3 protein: CASSSLRDSFLSYNEQFF
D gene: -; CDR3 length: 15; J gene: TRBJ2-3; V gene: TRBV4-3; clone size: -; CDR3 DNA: TGCGCCAGCAGCCGCGTAGGGATAGGCACAGATACGCAGTATTTT; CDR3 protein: CASSRVGIGTDTQYF
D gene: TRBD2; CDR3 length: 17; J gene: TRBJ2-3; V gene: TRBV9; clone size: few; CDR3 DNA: TGTGCCAGCAGCGTAGCTACGACTAGCGGACCCACAGATACGCAGTATTTT; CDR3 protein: CASSVATTSGPTDTQYF
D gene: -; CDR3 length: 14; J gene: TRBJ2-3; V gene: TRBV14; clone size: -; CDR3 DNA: TGTGCCAACAGCCAGGTTCGATTACCAGATACGCAGTATTTT; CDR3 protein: CANSQVRLPDTQYF
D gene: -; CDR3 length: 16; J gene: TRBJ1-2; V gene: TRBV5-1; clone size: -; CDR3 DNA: TGCGCCAGCAGCTTGGAAGCGACAGCGTCTCCCTATGGCTACACCTTC; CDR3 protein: CASSLEATASPYGYTF
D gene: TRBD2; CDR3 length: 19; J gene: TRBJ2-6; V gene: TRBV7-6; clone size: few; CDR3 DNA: TGTGCCAGCAGCCCCCGACTAGCGGGGGAGTCGAGTGGGGCCAACGTCCTGACTTTC; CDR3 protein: CASSPRLAGESSGANVLTF
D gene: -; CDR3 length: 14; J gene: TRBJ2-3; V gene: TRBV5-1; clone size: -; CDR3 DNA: TGCGCCAGCGGGGGAAAGGACCTAGGAGATACGCAGTATTTT; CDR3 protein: CASGGKDLGDTQYF
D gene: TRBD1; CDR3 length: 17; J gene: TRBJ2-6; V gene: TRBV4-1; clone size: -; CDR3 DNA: TGCGCCAGCAGCCAAGTAGGGACAGGTACTGAGGCCAACGTCCTGACTTTC; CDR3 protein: CASSQVGTGTEANVLTF
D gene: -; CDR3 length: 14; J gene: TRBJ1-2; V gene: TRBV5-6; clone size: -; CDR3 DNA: TGTGCCGGCAGCGCAAGCCCACGACAGACCAAATACACCTTC; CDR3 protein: CAGSASPRQTKYTF
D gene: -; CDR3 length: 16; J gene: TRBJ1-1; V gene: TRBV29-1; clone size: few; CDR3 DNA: TGCAGCGCGGGGGGGACCACAGGGTTCGACCTCACTGAAGCTTTCTTT; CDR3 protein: CSAGGTTGFDLTEAFF